This T cell receptor beta chain was sequenced for a study of T cells after yellow fever vaccination (dated by TCRdb to the late 2010s). For context, the study as a whole: The SMART-Seq v4 Ultra Low Input RNA kit was used to prepare libraries from fractions with low cell numbers. Bulk TCR alpha and beta repertoires were sequenced longitudinally to track T-cell clones before and after primary and booster YFV17D yellow fever vaccination. Two healthy male donors, one aged 18 to 30 and one aged 30 to 40 years, made up the cohort. Blood was drawn at multiple timepoints before and after primary and secondary immunization, with bulk PBMC replicates and cell subsets isolated. The paper as a whole reports these results and caveats: Because abundant contaminating clonotypes from the bulk population could be contained in FACS-sorted repertoires, computational filtering was required. Most clones expanded after primary vaccination were re-detected after the booster (almost 97% of CD4 and around nine tenths of CD8), suggesting broad memory maintenance. A small fraction of clonotypes showed up in both the CD4 and CD8 compartments, probably as a result of convergent recombination. The secondary T-cell response was weaker than the primary response but faster, peaking on day 5 instead of day 15. The study included only a couple of donors, which limits how far the findings can be generalized.

Instrument used: Illumina NovaSeq 6000. TCR cDNA was synthesized by 5'RACE template switching, which introduced a universal primer site and unique molecular identifiers. Priming of cDNA synthesis was performed from both the TCR alpha and TCR beta constant segments. Library amplification involved two PCR steps, and the second step added sample barcodes and sequencing adapters. Libraries were sequenced on Illumina HiSeq 2500 (2x100 bp) or NovaSeq (2x150 bp). The study's processing was this. MIGEC was used to demultiplex reads and collapse the reads into UMI consensus sequences, and MiXCR was used for V(D)J alignment. Clonotypes responding to the vaccine were identified with edgeR on replicate PBMC samples, with the criteria of FDR below 0.01 and a log2 fold change above 5 up to day 15. Each bulk clonotype was labeled CD4 or CD8 based on which sequenced repertoire, CD4 or CD8, contained the clonotype at higher abundance. Starting from the raw public reads, TCRdb applied fastp trimming at Q25, assembled clones with MiXCR and retained in-frame beta chains. Each entry merges the rows of one CDR3 protein and shows their most common DNA and genes. These V and J calls originate from TCRdb's pipeline instead of the authors' own analysis. This sample lists some 350,000 distinct CDR3 sequences; about 4% were detected once. Clones ranked in the top ten supply about 26% of the sample.

The treatment or condition tag for this specimen amounts to: live attenuated yellow fever vaccine strain. At each blood-draw timepoint, two biological replicates of bulk PBMCs were obtained. PBMCs were isolated from peripheral blood using a standard Ficoll-Paque protocol. RNA was extracted with TriZol from bulk PBMCs, CD4 and CD8 fractions, and dextramer-positive and dextramer-negative fractions. On this clonotype: Its antigen target is currently unknown. Nothing much larger sits one base from this clone, and base qualities are not available.

Inclusive of the bounding cysteine and phenylalanine, the CDR3 is 17 residues long. The CDR3 DNA has 51 bases and is translated from base 1. Trimming leaves V shorter by 4 bases and J shorter by 10 bases, with the junction holding 13 bases beyond the gene matches. The rearrangement combines TRBV12-3 or TRBV12-4 with TRBJ2-1, with 13 bases in between that match TRBD2. The sequence derives from a man younger than 35 who received the YFV17D yellow fever vaccine. The starting material was PBMCs, obtained 5 days after the yellow fever booster vaccination. The CDR3 has the sequence CASSSPILAGGPGEQFF. The sequenced DNA: TGTGCCAGCAGTTCCCCGATACTAGCGGGGGGGCCCGGGGAGCAGTTCTTC.